The present T cell receptor beta chain was sequenced within a study of blood T cell repertoires in COVID-19. V shed 5 bases and J shed 5 bases, with 6 bases lying between them. The V gene's germline CDR1 is MNHNY and CDR2 SVGAGI (reference sequence). The CDR3 is made up of 12 amino acids. Using immunoSEQ multiplex PCR, the repertoire was profiled, and TCRdb retains in-frame clones only, with some absent. Of roughly 200,000 clones listed, about four fifths were seen once; the top ten hold about 3.3%. The sequence was collected from a woman younger than 45 who had been exposed to COVID-19. V is TRBV6-6 and J is TRBJ2-2; D gene unclear. Sequenced material: PBMCs or T cells enriched from blood (not recorded which). The CDR3 spells CASSRQTGELFF. The CDR3 DNA is TGTGCCAGCAGTCGCCAAACCGGGGAGCTGTTTTTT.